This TCR beta chain comes out of a study of chemoradiotherapy in HPV16-positive cancers (dated 2022 in TCRdb). Background on the whole study: Functional T-cell assays on cells from a couple of HPV16-positive patients defined candidate HPV-specific T-cell clones and common TCR motifs. The study set out to ask whether T-cell immunity against the HPV oncoproteins E6 and E7 changes over the course of chemoradiotherapy and whether that immunity affects survival. TCR repertoires from 86 patients with HPV-related cancers were then used to track the candidate HPV-specific TCRs and motifs. The study at large found these results: Expansion of candidate HPV-specific clones and E7-related TCR motifs was observed in the tumor microenvironment during treatment, whereas no such expansion was observed for non-HPV-specific T cells. The functional definition of HPV-specific T cells was derived from only two HPV16-positive patients, and the survival association was reported for HPV16-positive patients. In HPV16-positive patients, expansion of HPV-responsive T cells during chemoradiotherapy was associated with improved recurrence-free survival.

A note on this clone: What this receptor recognizes is not known. No clone much larger than this one lies a single base away; base qualities are absent.

Repertoires were sampled multiple times during chemoradiotherapy, which allowed clonal expansion in the tumor microenvironment to be followed. Libraries came from the immunoSEQ multiplex PCR assay. This is the immuneACCESS table as TCRdb keeps it, with only in-frame sequences that have V and J called. A part of the clones is gone; compared with another copy, unresolved V genes explain less than half, and the rest is unexplained. The sample table holds 6,500 to 9,000 clones, of which around four fifths were seen once. Of the sample, roughly 6.7% is held by the ten largest clones. Counted from cysteine to phenylalanine, this CDR3 has 12 amino acids. CDR3 DNA is the only sequence kept; it has 36 bases, read in frame from the first base. CDR1 and CDR2 were assigned from the germline V gene as SGHTA and FQGNSA. V lost 1 base and J lost 5 bases; the stretch between them is 5 bases long.

The chain is assembled from TRBV7-2 and TRBJ2-5; TRBD2 is a possible D gene, resting on 5 matching bases. Sequences were derived from tumor tissue, sampled from a patient who underwent chemoradiotherapy. This receptor was identified in a human donor with HPV-associated anogenital cancer. The nucleotides read TGTGCCAGCAGCTTAGGGAGGGAGACCCAGTACTTC. This translates into CASSLGRETQYF.